Shown below are 5 T cell receptor beta chains from a single sample sequenced in a study of blood T cell repertoires in COVID-19. Method: immunoSEQ multiplex PCR; TCRdb's copy keeps in-frame clones and lacks some. The repertoire has about 51,000 clones, approximately 88% of them found once; the top ten carry about 3%. Sequencing input: peripheral blood. These receptors came from a man between 45 and 60 years old with active COVID-19.

The V and J genes are TRBV3-1 (or the pseudogene TRBV3-2) and TRBJ1-2, with 9 positions matching TRBD1. The CDR3 is 17 amino acids. V lost 4 bases, J lost 5 bases, and 14 bases stayed unmatched. Germline V gene lookup returns CDR1 LGHDT and CDR2 YNNKEL (reference sequence). The DNA of the CDR3 is TGTGCCAGCAGCCGAAGACAGGGGGAAGGGTCTAGTTATGGCTACACCTTC. This codes for CASSRRQGEGSSYGYTF.

This rearrangement joins TRBV27 to TRBJ1-1, with 9 bases lining up with TRBD1. Germline lookup yields CDR1 MNHEY and CDR2 SMNVEV (reference sequence). There are 15 residues in the CDR3. V lost 3 bases to trimming and J lost 5 bases; unmatched junction nucleotides: 7. CDR3 nucleotides: TGTGCCAGCAGTTTGGCACAGGGGGCGATGACTGAAGCTTTCTTT. Translated: CASSLAQGAMTEAFF.

This clone has a single count. The chain joins TRBV11-2 to TRBJ2-5, with TRBD2 matching over 12 bases. This CDR3 has 16 residues. CDR1 and CDR2 (germline): SGHAT, FQNNGV. V dropped 2 bases and J dropped 1; count of bases not matched to a gene: 2. CDR3 DNA sequence: TGTGCCAGCAGCTTAATGACTAGCGGGAGCCAAGAGACCCAGTACTTC. It specifies CASSLMTSGSQETQYF.

The V call is TRBV7-2, the J call TRBJ1-3, with D possibly matching TRBD1 (6 bases). Trimming stripped 5 bases from V and 5 bases from J, with 16 bases between. The CDR3 is 15 residues long. The germline V gene has CDR1 SGHTA and CDR2 FQGNSA. The CDR3 nucleotides read TGTGCCAGCAGCATCGGTGGTACAGGGAGAAACACCATATATTTT. Its translation: CASSIGGTGRNTIYF.

This clone was counted between two and nine times. V gene TRBV18 combines with J gene TRBJ2-2; TRBD1 matches at 10 bases. V lost 2 bases and J lost 4; bases outside the gene matches: 4. Germline V gene lookup returns CDR1 KGHSH and CDR2 LQKENI. The CDR3 spans 16 residues. The CDR3 coding sequence is TGTGCCAGCTCACCAAAGGGACAGGGGATCACCGGGGAGCTGTTTTTT. This sequence encodes CASSPKGQGITGELFF.